This is a list of T cell receptor beta chains from one sample in a study of T cells in Graves' hyperthyroidism and ophthalmopathy. TCRdb re-derived calls from the multiplex PCR reads in MiXCR, one entry per CDR3 protein. The table lists a few hundred thousand distinct CDR3 sequences, approximately 14% of them singletons. Sequences were obtained from blood. All receptors derive from a woman aged 18-35 years with Graves' hyperthyroidism that later progressed to Graves' ophthalmopathy. Both conserved end residues are part of each CDR3. D genes are given only for firm matches. The size field is filled for only some rows; it gives once, few, many or a size class.

length,V,size,D,J,CDR3,DNA
17,TRBV27,-,-,TRBJ2-1,CASSLSQGISSYNEQFF,TGTGCCAGCAGTTTATCGCAGGGAATTAGCTCCTACAATGAGCAGTTCTTC
20,TRBV13,few,TRBD2,TRBJ2-5,CASSRPERRTSGRNQETQYF,TGTGCCAGCAGCAGACCCGAGAGGCGGACTAGCGGGAGGAACCAAGAGACCCAGTACTTC
13,TRBV7-9,-,-,TRBJ2-1,CASSFPTNNEQFF,TGTGCCAGCAGTTTCCCGACTAACAATGAGCAGTTCTTC
13,TRBV18,many,-,TRBJ1-5,CASSTDIWQPQHF,TGTGCCAGCTCAACGGACATTTGGCAGCCCCAGCATTTT
16,TRBV7-2,many,-,TRBJ1-2,CASSLAPVDVGHGYTF,TGTGCCAGCAGCTTAGCCCCCGTAGACGTGGGCCACGGCTACACCTTC
14,TRBV12-3/TRBV12-4,many,-,TRBJ1-2,CASSFKAGLYGYTF,TGTGCCAGCAGTTTCAAGGCAGGGCTCTATGGCTACACCTTC
12,TRBV10-3,-,-,TRBJ2-3,CAISVGTDTQYF,TGTGCCATCAGTGTGGGCACAGATACGCAGTATTTT
16,TRBV13,-,TRBD1,TRBJ2-3,CASSLDRGAGSDTQYF,TGTGCCAGCAGCTTGGACAGGGGGGCGGGTTCAGATACGCAGTATTTT
12,TRBV20-1,many,-,TRBJ2-3,CSARGTPDTQYF,TGCAGTGCTAGAGGGACTCCAGATACGCAGTATTTT
14,TRBV27,many,-,TRBJ2-1,CASTPGGSYNEQFF,TGTGCCAGCACCCCCGGAGGCTCCTACAATGAGCAGTTCTTC
16,TRBV19,many,-,TRBJ2-7,CASTMTIAGSSYEQYF,TGTGCCAGTACCATGACCATCGCGGGGAGCTCCTACGAGCAGTACTTC
16,TRBV28,many,-,TRBJ2-6,CASSLTPFSGANVLTF,TGTGCCAGCAGTTTAACTCCCTTCTCTGGGGCCAACGTCCTGACTTTC
13,TRBV10-3,few,-,TRBJ2-1,CAIRTPDFHEQFF,TGTGCCATCAGAACCCCTGATTTCCATGAGCAGTTCTTC
13,TRBV15,many,-,TRBJ1-1,CATSREGYTEAFF,TGTGCCACCAGCAGAGAAGGGTACACTGAAGCTTTCTTT
16,TRBV6-1,few,-,TRBJ2-5,CASSVGTLKHGETQYF,TGTGCCAGCAGTGTGGGGACGCTGAAGCACGGGGAGACCCAGTACTTC
18,TRBV20-1,many,-,TRBJ1-1,CSARDASGVGTGGTEAFF,TGCAGTGCTAGAGATGCCTCGGGGGTGGGAACGGGTGGGACTGAAGCTTTCTTT
16,TRBV27,-,-,TRBJ2-7,CASSLSVADISYEQYF,TGTGCCAGCAGTTTAAGTGTAGCGGATATCTCCTACGAGCAGTACTTC
14,TRBV19,-,-,TRBJ2-7,CASRARDSSYEQYF,TGTGCCAGTAGAGCCCGGGACTCCTCCTACGAGCAGTACTTC
13,TRBV7-9,many,-,TRBJ1-1,CASSSIGWARAFF,TGTGCCAGCAGTTCAATTGGATGGGCACGGGCTTTCTTT
13,TRBV19,-,-,TRBJ1-2,CASSRTATRGYTF,TGTGCCAGTAGTCGGACAGCGACGAGAGGCTACACCTTC
15,TRBV30,many,TRBD2,TRBJ2-1,CAWSPPGLAGVEQFF,TGTGCCTGGAGTCCTCCGGGACTAGCGGGAGTCGAGCAGTTCTTC